A single sample is the source of the 24 T cell receptor beta chains below, sequenced in a study of blood T cells in healthy people across ages. Primers used in a second PCR of roughly 6 to 11 cycles were a sample-barcoded 5' primer and a J-beta primer mix. One entry per CDR3 protein, called by TCRdb with MiXCR from the 5' RACE reads. The profile covers around 1,500,000 distinct CDR3 sequences, with 28% appearing a single time and over 7% taken by the ten largest. The sequenced material came from blood. The receptors come from a woman under 40 in good health.

This clonotype occurred a few times. This chain joins TRBV5-1 and TRBJ2-7; 8 nucleotides line up with TRBD2. From germline, CDR1 is SGHRS and CDR2 YFSETQ. J was trimmed by 4 bases and V by 0 bases; bases with no gene match: 6. The CDR3 runs 15 residues. Written as DNA, the CDR3 is TGCGCCAGCAGCTTGGAAGGTCAGCGGGGGTACGAGCAGTACTTC. Protein product: CASSLEGQRGYEQYF.

The chain couples TRBV20-1 to TRBJ2-5; 8 nucleotides line up with TRBD1. CDR3 length equals 18 residues. V lost 3 bases, J lost 2 bases, and 17 bases stayed unmatched. CDR1 and CDR2 from the germline V gene are DFQATT and SNEGSKA (reference sequence). CDR3 bases: TGCAGTGCTAGTTCCGCCGGGCAGGGGGCGTTTGGGCAAGAGACCCAGTACTTC. It yields the protein CSASSAGQGAFGQETQYF.

This clonotype has only a few counts. The chain carries TRBV7-2 and TRBJ2-7, with 7 positions matching TRBD2. This CDR3 has 14 amino acids. Germline CDR1 and CDR2: SGHTA and FQGNSA. Trimming at V came to 4 bases and at J to 4 bases, leaving 7 bases not matched to a gene. CDR3 coding DNA: TGTGCCAGCAGCTCAGTTGGCGGGAGTTACGAGCAGTACTTC. Translated, it gives CASSSVGGSYEQYF.

The chain combines TRBV4-3 with TRBJ2-2; D is possibly TRBD1 (5 bases). The germline V gene encodes CDR1 LGHNA and CDR2 YSLEER. V lost 0 bases and J 5 bases, leaving 10 bases between the germline ends. This CDR3 has 15 amino acids. CDR3 in DNA: TGCGCCAGCAGCCAAGACAGGGATAGAACCGGGGAGCTGTTTTTT. The encoded protein is CASSQDRDRTGELFF.

Worth noting for this clonotype: Germline is not matched at one junction end, which may reflect a read error. The V call is TRBV18, the J call TRBJ2-7; D is undetermined. In germline, CDR1 is KGHSH, CDR2 LQKENI. The CDR3 has 15 residues. The DNA of the CDR3 is TGTGCCAACTCACCACCGTCACCAAACTCCTACGAGCAGTACTTC. The encoded protein is CANSPPSPNSYEQYF.

V and J are TRBV12-3 or TRBV12-4 and TRBJ2-5; 16 bases line up with TRBD2. The CDR3 is 18 residues long. The J segment lost 2 bases and the V segment lost 3 bases, leaving 6 bases of the junction unmatched. CDR3 sequence reads: CASSLGTSGGVRQETQYF. Here the CDR3 DNA reads TGTGCCAGCAGTTTGGGGACTAGCGGGGGGGTCAGACAAGAGACCCAGTACTTC.

This clonotype was picked up many times. The V and J genes are TRBV6-5 and TRBJ2-7; D is perhaps TRBD1 (6 bases). V gave up 2 bases and J gave up 1 base, with 12 bases separating them. Germline V gives CDR1 MNHEY, CDR2 SVGAGI. The CDR3 is made up of 15 amino acids. The CDR3 loop reads CASSYGQRPSYEQYF. DNA of the CDR3: TGTGCCAGCAGTTACGGACAGCGACCTTCCTACGAGCAGTACTTC.

This clonotype was detected only a few times. J is TRBJ2-7 and V is TRBV5-1, with D possibly TRBD2 on 5 matching bases. The end of the DNA aligns better with TRBJ2-5, so the J call may be wrong. This CDR3 is built from 15 residues. CDR1 is SGHRS and CDR2 is YFSETQ in the germline V gene. CDR3 sequence: CASSVFGSTGETQYF. CDR3 sequence (DNA): TGCGCCAGCAGCGTCTTTGGGAGTACCGGGGAGACCCAGTACTTC.

This chain uses TRBV6-2 or TRBV6-3 with TRBJ2-1; no reliable D call. The germline gives CDR1 MNHEY, CDR2 SVGEGT. Trimming pared 6 bases from V and 4 bases from J, leaving 10 bases between. The CDR3 totals 13 residues. The CDR3 DNA follows: TGTGCCAGCAGGTGGTCGCAGTACAATGAGCAGTTCTTC. Translated, it gives CASRWSQYNEQFF.

Note on this clonotype: Mismatch with germline at one junction end may stem from a read error. The V and J genes are TRBV10-3 and TRBJ1-2, with D hard to call. The CDR3 loop spans 14 amino acids. The V gene's germline CDR1 is ENHRY and CDR2 SYGVKD. In DNA form, the CDR3 reads TGTGCCATCAGTGAGTCCGGGGTGAACTATGACTACACCTTC. Encoded protein: CAISESGVNYDYTF.

CDR3 nucleotides: TGTGCCAGCAGCTTAAAGACAGGGGTCCCCTACGAGCAGTACTTC. Its translation is CASSLKTGVPYEQYF. The genes are TRBV7-6 and TRBJ2-5; TRBD1 matches at 8 bases. Judging by the DNA end, TRBJ2-7 fits better; the J call may be wrong. Per germline, CDR1 SGHVS and CDR2 FNYEAQ. The CDR3 loop spans 15 amino acids.

The table lists this clonotype with a few counts. This chain uses TRBV6-5 with TRBJ2-3; D remains unclear. CDR3 length equals 15 residues. Trimming took 4 bases from V and 1 from J, leaving 12 bases between them. Germline CDR1 is MNHEY and CDR2 is SVGAGI. CDR3 sequence (DNA): TGTGCCAGCAGTTCGCGGACGGTTGGCACAGATACGCAGTATTTT. It translates to CASSSRTVGTDTQYF.

This clonotype was seen a single time. The chain employs TRBV18 and TRBJ1-1; 8 nucleotides line up with TRBD1. CDR3 length equals 15 residues. CDR1 and CDR2 from the germline V gene are KGHSH and LQKENI. Trimming removed 4 bases from V and 1 base from J; junction bases left unmatched: 5. CDR3 residues: CASSQLDRGNTEAFF. The CDR3 DNA follows: TGTGCCAGCTCACAACTAGACAGGGGGAACACTGAAGCTTTCTTT.

V and J are TRBV5-1 and TRBJ2-2; possible D gene TRBD2, 6 bases. Germline CDR1 SGHRS, CDR2 YFSETQ. V lost 3 bases and J lost 6, with 15 bases in between. This CDR3 is built from 15 residues. CDR3 sequence: CASSSGTEGAGELFF. The CDR3 DNA sequence: TGCGCCAGCAGCTCCGGAACGGAGGGCGCCGGGGAGCTGTTTTTT. Full variable domain (missing parts from reference TRBV5-1 and TRBJ2-2): KAGVTQTPRYLIKTRGQQVTLSCSPISGHRSVSWYQQTPGQGLQFLFEYFSETQRNKGNFPGRFSGRQFSNSRSEMNVSTLELGDSALYLCASSSGTEGAGELFFGEGSRLTVL.

This clonotype was seen ten or more times. The chain has TRBV7-2 and TRBJ2-7; no firm D call. CDR1 and CDR2 (germline): SGHTA, FQGNSA. The CDR3 totals 13 residues. Deletions cut 3 bases from V and 3 bases from J, with 9 bases between. DNA of the CDR3: TGTGCCAGCAGCTTCGACCCAATCTACGAGCAGTACTTC. This sequence encodes CASSFDPIYEQYF.

The gene calls are TRBV15 and TRBJ2-6; D remains ambiguous. This CDR3 comprises 12 residues. Germline V CDR1 and CDR2: LNHNV, YYDKDF (reference sequence). With 5 bases removed from V and 4 bases from J, the gap between germline ends came to 3 bases. The CDR3 DNA follows: TGTGCCACCAGCTGGGGGGCCAACGTCCTGACTTTC. Protein product: CATSWGANVLTF.

CDR3 DNA sequence: TGCAGCGTTGAGCTACCAGGGACTAGCGGGCCCCAAGAGACCCAGTACTTC. Amino acid sequence: CSVELPGTSGPQETQYF. This chain connects TRBV29-1 to TRBJ2-5; TRBD2 matches at 12 bases. V was clipped by 3 bases and J by 1 base; unmatched bases: 9. Looked up from germline, CDR1 is SQVTM and CDR2 is ANQGSEA. CDR3 length: 17 residues.

This clonotype appeared a few times. The V gene is TRBV9, the J gene TRBJ2-1; maybe TRBD2 (7 bases). Trimming stripped 2 bases from V and 6 bases from J, with 15 bases between. In germline, CDR1 is SGDLS, CDR2 YYNGEE. CDR3 length: 15 residues. CDR3 bases: TGTGCCAGCAGCGTCGAGGGAGGGGGAGTCAATGAGCAGTTCTTC. This gives the protein CASSVEGGGVNEQFF.

The chain carries TRBV12-3 or TRBV12-4 and TRBJ2-5; weak D call: TRBD2 (5 bases). Trimming shortened V by 5 bases and J by 5 bases, and 15 bases separated the two germline ends. The CDR3 is made up of 14 amino acids. The CDR3 nucleotides read TGTGCCAGCAGTAGTCCACGAGGGAAGGAGACCCAGTACTTC. Translating gives CASSSPRGKETQYF.

This clonotype was detected only a few times. The chain has TRBV7-2 and TRBJ2-1; TRBD2 matches at 7 bases. The V and J ends lost 5 bases and 6 bases, in that order; junction bases with no gene match: 13. The CDR3 spans 16 residues. The germline V gene has CDR1 SGHTA and CDR2 FQGNSA. This CDR3 is CASSASGKRVGNEQFF. CDR3 sequence (DNA): TGTGCCAGCAGCGCCAGCGGGAAGAGGGTCGGCAATGAGCAGTTCTTC.

This sequence joins TRBV20-1 and TRBJ2-1; 8 bases match TRBD2. Germline V lookup: CDR1 DFQATT, CDR2 SNEGSKA (reference sequence). The ends lost 6 bases at V and 8 bases at J; junction bases unmatched: 12. The CDR3 totals 14 residues. DNA for the CDR3: TGCAGTGCCAAAAGCGGGAGTATTAGCGATGAGCAGTTCTTC. Protein product: CSAKSGSISDEQFF.

The CDR3 loop is CASHEASGHGYTF. The CDR3 coding sequence is TGCGCCAGTCACGAAGCCTCGGGTCATGGCTACACCTTC. The chain uses TRBV5-1 and TRBJ1-2; no clear D. The germline CDR1 and CDR2 sequences are SGHRS and YFSETQ. The CDR3 totals 13 residues. Trimming left V 8 bases short and J 6 bases short, with 17 bases between.

With respect to this clonotype: Compared with germline, one end of the junction differs, possibly owing to a read error. The chain carries TRBV11-2 and TRBJ2-1; D remains unclear. The CDR3 totals 12 residues. CDR1 and CDR2 from the germline V gene are SGHAT and FQNNGV. The CDR3 sequence is CANSLSINEQFF. CDR3 bases: TGTGCCAACAGCCTGTCCATTAATGAGCAGTTCTTC.

V usage is TRBV27 and J usage is TRBJ2-1; 8 bases agree with TRBD2. The CDR3 covers 15 residues. With 3 bases clipped from V and 3 bases from J, the junction kept 4 bases outside the gene matches. Germline assignment: CDR1 MNHEY and CDR2 SMNVEV (reference sequence). CDR3 amino acids: CASSFGAGGYNEQFF. In DNA form, the CDR3 reads TGTGCCAGCAGTTTCGGGGCGGGAGGCTACAATGAGCAGTTCTTC.